The 8 T cell receptor beta chains listed next were all sequenced from one sample in a study of glioma-infiltrating T cells. Using RNA template, CDR3s of TCR alpha and beta were amplified with iRepertoire arm-PCR. TCRdb reprocessed the multiplex PCR reads via MiXCR and lists one record per CDR3 protein. The sample holds under 200,000 distinct CDR3 sequences; under 55% are singletons and the top ten take roughly 5.2%. The source material was glioma tissue, nonneoplastic brain tissue, or PBMCs (not recorded which). The receptors come from a human donor with low-grade glioma or glioblastoma, undergoing nonglioma brain surgery, or in good health (not recorded which).

About this clonotype itself: A much bigger clone sits one base away, suggesting this may be a read error. The chain joins TRBV18 to TRBJ1-1; no definite D call. Germline lookup yields CDR1 KGHSH and CDR2 LQKENI. The CDR3 is 15 amino acids. V was pared by 1 base and J by 0 bases, with 9 bases between. The CDR3 spells CASSPLLVLNTEAFF. In DNA form, the CDR3 reads TGTGCCAGCTCACCACTCTTGGTCTTGAACACTGAAGCTTTCTTT.

At least ten counts were recorded for this clonotype. The chain couples TRBV28 to TRBJ1-6; TRBD1 agrees at 11 bases. With V trimmed by 6 bases and J by 9 bases, 7 bases remained unmatched. This CDR3 has 15 residues. Germline loops: CDR1 MDHEN, CDR2 SYDVKM. The CDR3 loop is CASRGSGTGGSPLHF. The DNA for the CDR3 is TGTGCCAGCAGGGGCTCCGGGACAGGGGGTTCACCCCTCCACTTT.

Notes on this clonotype: A much more abundant neighbour one base away suggests this may be a read error. V usage is TRBV28 and J usage is TRBJ2-2; weak D call: TRBD2 (7 bases). The V gene lost 8 bases and the J gene lost 2 bases, with 15 bases spanning the gap. Germline loops: CDR1 MDHEN, CDR2 SYDVKM. This CDR3 spans 15 amino acids. The CDR3 here is CASGGGISNTGELFF. For the CDR3, the DNA is TGTGCCAGCGGGGGGGGCATCAGTAACACCGGGGAGCTGTTTTTT. The complete variable domain, with remaining parts taken from reference TRBV28 and TRBJ2-2, reads DVKVTQSSRYLVKRTGEKVFLECVQDMDHENMFWYRQDPGLGLRLIYFSYDVKMKEKGDIPEGYSVSREKKERFSLILESASTNQTSMYLCASGGGISNTGELFFGEGSRLTVL.

The genes are TRBV5-4 and TRBJ2-7; TRBD2 might be the D (5 bases). Germline loops: CDR1 SGHNT, CDR2 YYREEE (reference sequence). The length of the CDR3 is 15 residues. The ends were cut back, 5 bases at V and 8 bases at J, with 23 bases in the middle. As DNA, the CDR3 is TGTGCCAGCAGTTCCGGGGTAGTGCCCTTGGTAAAGCAGTACTTC. Protein: CASSSGVVPLVKQYF.

For this clonotype: This may be a read error: a much more frequent sequence differs by one nucleotide. This chain links TRBV10-3 with TRBJ1-5; 10 positions match TRBD1. Germline trimming cut 3 bases from V and 8 bases from J; bases unmatched to any gene: 4. Germline CDR1 and CDR2: ENHRY and SYGVKD. The CDR3 is 14 residues long. The CDR3 protein is CAISETGTGEPQHF. As DNA, the CDR3 is TGTGCCATCAGTGAAACGGGGACAGGGGAGCCCCAGCATTTT.

This clonotype was detected ten times or more. The genes are TRBV7-2 and TRBJ2-2; possible D gene TRBD2, 6 bases. The CDR3 is 13 amino acids. Trimming removed 5 bases at V and 5 bases at J, with 9 bases between. Germline CDR1 SGHTA, CDR2 FQGNSA. CDR3 protein: CASSVGLTGELFF. The DNA for the CDR3 is TGTGCCAGCAGCGTCGGACTAACCGGGGAGCTGTTTTTT.

This clonotype was detected many times. CDR3: CASSVGTPENEQFF. CDR3 in DNA: TGTGCCAGCAGTGTCGGGACTCCCGAAAATGAGCAGTTCTTC. This chain connects TRBV12-3 or TRBV12-4 to TRBJ2-1; tentative D call: TRBD2 (6 bases). This CDR3 has 14 residues. V was cut by 5 bases and J by 7 bases, with 15 bases left in between.

The V and J genes are TRBV4-2 and TRBJ2-5; either TRBD1 or TRBD2 may supply D (5 bases each). This CDR3 is built from 16 residues. V was pared by 0 bases and J by 0 bases, with 11 bases between. Germline-derived CDR1 and CDR2 are LGHNA and YNFKEQ. The CDR3 coding sequence is TGTGCCAGCAGCCAAGATCTAGCAGGGTACCAAGAGACCCAGTACTTC. It encodes CASSQDLAGYQETQYF.